Listed below are T cell receptor beta chains from one sample, sequenced in a study of shared clonotypes between healthy human individuals. Data came from immunoSEQ multiplex PCR; TCRdb stores just in-frame clones and leaves some out. The table has about 2.2 million clones, 85% to 95% seen once. The sequenced sample was naive CD8+ T cells from PBMCs. The receptors derive from a man between 18 and 35 years old in good health. Some clones in this sample may be carry-over from other donors' samples. The CDR3 runs from the conserved cysteine through the conserved F or W. Each record gives: D gene, J gene, clone size, V gene, CDR3 protein, CDR3 DNA. D genes are given only for firm matches. Clone size is shown for a subset of rows, as once, few, many or a class of expanded clone.

d_gene: NA
j_gene: TRBJ2-5
abundance: NA
v_gene: TRBV7-3
CDR3aa: CASSANRLGEETQYF
CDR3nt: TGTGCCAGCTCCGCCAATCGACTAGGCGAAGAGACCCAGTACTTC

d_gene: NA
j_gene: TRBJ2-5
abundance: NA
v_gene: TRBV19
CDR3aa: CASSLDREETQYF
CDR3nt: TGTGCCAGTAGTCTGGACAGAGAAGAGACCCAGTACTTC

d_gene: TRBD2
j_gene: TRBJ2-7
abundance: NA
v_gene: TRBV28
CDR3aa: CASSRLAGVESYEQYF
CDR3nt: TGTGCCAGCAGTCGACTAGCGGGAGTGGAAAGCTACGAGCAGTACTTC

d_gene: TRBD2
j_gene: TRBJ2-3
abundance: NA
v_gene: TRBV10-3
CDR3aa: CAISTSGGSTDTQYF
CDR3nt: TGTGCCATTTCTACTAGCGGAGGTAGCACAGATACGCAGTATTTT

d_gene: NA
j_gene: TRBJ1-2
abundance: NA
v_gene: TRBV7-8
CDR3aa: CASSPLRADYGYTF
CDR3nt: TGTGCCAGCAGCCCCCTCCGGGCTGACTATGGCTACACCTTC

d_gene: NA
j_gene: TRBJ1-3
abundance: once
v_gene: TRBV28
CDR3aa: CASSLGTRNTIYF
CDR3nt: TGTGCCAGCAGTTTAGGGACGAGAAACACCATATATTTT

d_gene: NA
j_gene: TRBJ1-4
abundance: NA
v_gene: TRBV25-1
CDR3aa: CASSEGELRVGEKLFF
CDR3nt: TGTGCCAGCAGTGAAGGGGAGTTAAGGGTTGGTGAAAAACTGTTTTTT

d_gene: NA
j_gene: TRBJ1-4
abundance: NA
v_gene: TRBV9
CDR3aa: CASSVTGSTNEKLFF
CDR3nt: TGTGCCAGCAGCGTTACAGGTTCGACTAATGAAAAACTGTTTTTT

d_gene: TRBD1
j_gene: TRBJ1-5
abundance: NA
v_gene: TRBV2
CDR3aa: CASSEGQGAQPQHF
CDR3nt: TGTGCCAGCAGTGAGGGACAGGGCGCGCAGCCCCAGCATTTT

d_gene: NA
j_gene: TRBJ2-7
abundance: NA
v_gene: TRBV6-1
CDR3aa: CASNPPNRVDEQYF
CDR3nt: TGTGCCAGCAACCCTCCTAACAGGGTGGACGAGCAGTACTTC

d_gene: NA
j_gene: TRBJ1-4
abundance: NA
v_gene: TRBV7-6
CDR3aa: CASSQRLIGGKKLFF
CDR3nt: TGTGCCAGCAGTCAAAGACTCATCGGAGGGAAAAAACTGTTTTTT

d_gene: NA
j_gene: TRBJ2-1
abundance: NA
v_gene: TRBV4-1
CDR3aa: CASSQTIEGEQFF
CDR3nt: TGCGCCAGCAGCCAGACCATAGAAGGTGAGCAGTTCTTC

d_gene: NA
j_gene: TRBJ2-5
abundance: NA
v_gene: TRBV15
CDR3aa: CATSRVVQETQYF
CDR3nt: TGTGCCACCAGCAGAGTAGTACAAGAGACCCAGTACTTC

d_gene: NA
j_gene: TRBJ2-1
abundance: once
v_gene: TRBV30
CDR3aa: CAWKPRGESPEQFF
CDR3nt: TGTGCCTGGAAACCCCGCGGGGAGTCCCCAGAGCAGTTCTTC

d_gene: TRBD1
j_gene: TRBJ2-7
abundance: NA
v_gene: TRBV29-1
CDR3aa: CSVEVGTGDYEQYF
CDR3nt: TGCAGCGTTGAAGTAGGGACAGGGGACTACGAGCAGTACTTC

d_gene: NA
j_gene: TRBJ1-1
abundance: NA
v_gene: TRBV19
CDR3aa: CASSIEGSTEAFF
CDR3nt: TGTGCCAGTAGTATTGAAGGGAGCACTGAAGCTTTCTTT

d_gene: TRBD2
j_gene: TRBJ2-1
abundance: NA
v_gene: TRBV10-3
CDR3aa: CAISQVPRDGRTSGRVVWSEQFF
CDR3nt: TGTGCCATCAGTCAGGTCCCCAGGGACGGACGGACTAGCGGGAGGGTTGTATGGAGTGAGCAGTTCTTC

d_gene: TRBD1
j_gene: TRBJ2-7
abundance: NA
v_gene: TRBV7-9
CDR3aa: CASSFRTGEVLESLYEQYF
CDR3nt: TGTGCCAGCAGCTTTAGGACAGGGGAGGTGCTAGAATCCCTCTACGAGCAGTACTTC

d_gene: TRBD1
j_gene: TRBJ2-7
abundance: NA
v_gene: TRBV10-1
CDR3aa: CASSATGAHEQYF
CDR3nt: TGCGCCAGCAGTGCGACAGGGGCGCACGAGCAGTACTTC

d_gene: NA
j_gene: TRBJ2-7
abundance: NA
v_gene: TRBV19
CDR3aa: CASSPGAREQYF
CDR3nt: TGTGCCAGTAGTCCAGGGGCCAGGGAGCAGTACTTC

d_gene: NA
j_gene: TRBJ2-7
abundance: NA
v_gene: TRBV27
CDR3aa: CASSPVGDSYEQYF
CDR3nt: TGTGCCAGCAGTCCGGTGGGGGACTCCTACGAGCAGTACTTC

d_gene: TRBD1
j_gene: TRBJ2-2
abundance: once
v_gene: TRBV19
CDR3aa: CASRISTGGHGELFF
CDR3nt: TGTGCCAGTAGGATTAGCACAGGGGGCCACGGGGAGCTGTTTTTT

d_gene: NA
j_gene: TRBJ2-5
abundance: NA
v_gene: TRBV7-9
CDR3aa: CATRQGNQETQYF
CDR3nt: TGTGCCACCCGCCAGGGTAATCAAGAGACCCAGTACTTC

d_gene: NA
j_gene: TRBJ2-7
abundance: NA
v_gene: TRBV7-6
CDR3aa: CASSTVGSEQYF
CDR3nt: TGTGCCAGCAGCACAGTAGGAAGCGAGCAGTACTTC

d_gene: NA
j_gene: TRBJ2-5
abundance: NA
v_gene: TRBV11-3
CDR3aa: CASSLSPRRGEETQYF
CDR3nt: TGTGCCAGCAGCTTATCGCCGCGCAGGGGTGAAGAGACCCAGTACTTC

d_gene: NA
j_gene: TRBJ2-5
abundance: NA
v_gene: TRBV7-2
CDR3aa: CASSLDLQAQETQYF
CDR3nt: TGTGCCAGCAGCTTAGATTTACAGGCACAAGAGACCCAGTACTTC

d_gene: NA
j_gene: TRBJ2-1
abundance: NA
v_gene: TRBV2
CDR3aa: CASSELGFSSYNEQFF
CDR3nt: TGTGCCAGCAGTGAACTGGGCTTTAGCTCCTACAATGAGCAGTTCTTC

d_gene: NA
j_gene: TRBJ1-1
abundance: once
v_gene: TRBV9
CDR3aa: CASSVSTGGGPEAFF
CDR3nt: TGTGCCAGCAGCGTATCCACAGGAGGGGGTCCTGAAGCTTTCTTT

d_gene: NA
j_gene: TRBJ2-5
abundance: NA
v_gene: TRBV5-5
CDR3aa: CASSLVGRGIETQYF
CDR3nt: TGTGCCAGCAGCTTGGTCGGGCGGGGCATAGAGACCCAGTACTTC

d_gene: NA
j_gene: TRBJ2-7
abundance: NA
v_gene: TRBV4-1
CDR3aa: CASSHKYGHEQYF
CDR3nt: TGCGCCAGCAGCCATAAATACGGCCACGAGCAGTACTTC

d_gene: NA
j_gene: TRBJ1-1
abundance: NA
v_gene: TRBV28
CDR3aa: CASSLYVRDEAFF
CDR3nt: TGTGCCAGCAGTTTATATGTCCGGGATGAAGCTTTCTTT

d_gene: NA
j_gene: TRBJ1-5
abundance: NA
v_gene: TRBV2
CDR3aa: CASKGEVGDQPQHF
CDR3nt: TGTGCCAGCAAAGGGGAGGTCGGGGATCAGCCCCAGCATTTT

d_gene: NA
j_gene: TRBJ2-1
abundance: NA
v_gene: TRBV9
CDR3aa: CASSVGSLYNEQFF
CDR3nt: TGTGCCAGCAGCGTAGGGTCTCTTTACAATGAGCAGTTCTTC

d_gene: NA
j_gene: TRBJ2-4
abundance: once
v_gene: TRBV7-6
CDR3aa: CASSLLQGSKNIQYF
CDR3nt: TGTGCCAGCAGCTTATTACAGGGTAGTAAAAACATTCAGTACTTC

d_gene: NA
j_gene: TRBJ2-7
abundance: NA
v_gene: TRBV7-9
CDR3aa: CASSQTSSAYEQYF
CDR3nt: TGTGCCAGCAGCCAAACTAGCAGCGCCTACGAGCAGTACTTC

d_gene: NA
j_gene: TRBJ1-1
abundance: NA
v_gene: TRBV9
CDR3aa: CASSVKIENTEAFF
CDR3nt: TGTGCCAGCAGCGTTAAGATCGAGAACACTGAAGCTTTCTTT

d_gene: NA
j_gene: TRBJ2-2
abundance: once
v_gene: TRBV13
CDR3aa: CASSLAAWQNTGELFF
CDR3nt: TGTGCCAGCAGCTTAGCGGCGTGGCAGAACACCGGGGAGCTGTTTTTT

d_gene: NA
j_gene: TRBJ1-4
abundance: few
v_gene: TRBV4-1
CDR3aa: CASSQAPGAVSEKLFF
CDR3nt: TGCGCCAGCAGCCAAGCCCCTGGGGCAGTAAGTGAAAAACTGTTTTTT

d_gene: NA
j_gene: TRBJ1-1
abundance: few
v_gene: TRBV29-1
CDR3aa: CSVVLNTEAFF
CDR3nt: TGCAGCGTTGTTCTCAACACTGAAGCTTTCTTT

d_gene: NA
j_gene: TRBJ2-3
abundance: NA
v_gene: TRBV5-1
CDR3aa: CASSPQGIHLPDTDTQYF
CDR3nt: TGCGCCAGCAGCCCCCAGGGGATCCACCTTCCCGACACAGATACGCAGTATTTT

d_gene: NA
j_gene: TRBJ1-1
abundance: NA
v_gene: TRBV7-9
CDR3aa: CASSLGDPGLRGEAFF
CDR3nt: TGTGCCAGCAGCTTAGGAGACCCGGGACTCCGCGGTGAAGCTTTCTTT

d_gene: NA
j_gene: TRBJ2-1
abundance: NA
v_gene: TRBV19
CDR3aa: CASSIDRGSYNEQFF
CDR3nt: TGTGCCAGTAGTATAGACAGGGGAAGCTACAATGAGCAGTTCTTC

d_gene: NA
j_gene: TRBJ2-6
abundance: NA
v_gene: TRBV4-1
CDR3aa: CASSQGAGALSGANVLTF
CDR3nt: TGCGCCAGCAGCCAAGGGGCGGGGGCCCTCTCTGGGGCCAACGTCCTGACTTTC

d_gene: NA
j_gene: TRBJ2-1
abundance: NA
v_gene: TRBV5-1
CDR3aa: CASNGLSAVNEQFF
CDR3nt: TGCGCCAGCAACGGTCTAAGCGCAGTCAATGAGCAGTTCTTC